The 21 T cell receptor beta chains below all came from one sample that was sequenced in a study of T cell repertoires in cytomegalovirus infection. TCRdb fed the reads into MiXCR, producing one record per CDR3 protein. This table holds hundreds of thousands of distinct CDR3 sequences, 30% to 40% found once. For these receptors, no antigen is known. Sequenced material: cultured PBMCs, taken from culture after CMV antigen stimulation. The origin of the receptors is a human donor in good health (CMV status not recorded). Some clones in this sample may be carry-over from other donors' samples.

V is TRBV10-2 and J is TRBJ2-1, with 8 bases that match TRBD2. V lost 6 bases, J lost 5 bases, and 9 bases stayed unmatched. CDR3 length: 15 amino acids. Germline V gene lookup returns CDR1 WSHSY and CDR2 SAAADI. CDR3: CASSRERESDNEQFF. The CDR3 DNA reads TGCGCCAGCAGCCGGGAGCGGGAGTCGGACAATGAGCAGTTCTTC.

The rearrangement joins TRBV6-2 or TRBV6-3 to TRBJ2-7, with D uncertain. Germline CDR1 reads MNHEY; CDR2 reads SVGEGT. V lost 5 bases and J 7 bases, leaving 12 bases between the germline ends. CDR3 length: 12 residues. DNA for the CDR3: TGTGCCAGCAGTCGTGGACGGCCGGAGCAGTACTTC. It codes for CASSRGRPEQYF.

This clonotype was detected a few times. The rearrangement uses TRBV12-3 or TRBV12-4 and TRBJ2-1; maybe TRBD2 (5 bases). V was trimmed by 2 bases and J by 7 bases, leaving 12 bases between them. The CDR3 has 14 amino acids. CDR3 DNA sequence: TGTGCCAGCAGTTTAAAGGAGGTCCAGAATGAGCAGTTCTTC. It encodes CASSLKEVQNEQFF.

This clonotype has a handful of counts. CDR3 nucleotide sequence: TGCGCCAGCAGCCAGGTGGACGGCACCGGGGAGCTGTTTTTT. It yields the protein CASSQVDGTGELFF. The gene calls are TRBV4-1 and TRBJ2-2; D not certain. In germline, CDR1 is MGHRA, CDR2 YSYEKL. The CDR3 extends over 14 amino acids. With 3 bases removed from V and 4 bases from J, the gap between germline ends came to 9 bases.

This clonotype has a handful of counts. The CDR3 DNA reads TGTGCCAGCAGTTTAGCCAGGAGGGCACGGGAGCAGTACTTC. It yields the protein CASSLARRAREQYF. The chain uses TRBV27 and TRBJ2-7; possible D gene TRBD2, 6 bases. The germline V gene encodes CDR1 MNHEY and CDR2 SMNVEV (reference sequence). The CDR3 spans 14 residues. V was clipped by 2 bases and J by 7 bases, with 15 bases between them.

In its sample, this clonotype was seen many times. The chain combines TRBV7-2 with TRBJ1-3; the D is unclear. The germline V gene encodes CDR1 SGHTA and CDR2 FQGNSA. V was clipped by 4 bases and J by 0 bases, with 7 bases between them. The CDR3 length is 14 residues. Here the CDR3 reads CASSWINSGNTIYF. The CDR3 DNA follows: TGTGCCAGCAGCTGGATTAACTCTGGAAACACCATATATTTT.

The V gene is TRBV20-1, the J gene TRBJ2-2; D is perhaps TRBD1 (6 bases). Germline CDR1 reads DFQATT; CDR2 reads SNEGSKA (reference sequence). The V and J ends lost 7 bases and 5 bases respectively, with 17 bases between them. The CDR3 extends over 14 amino acids. CDR3 amino acids: CSVQQGEGTGELFF. The CDR3, as DNA: TGCAGTGTACAACAGGGAGAGGGAACCGGGGAGCTGTTTTTT.

The chain recombines TRBV11-2 with TRBJ2-2, with unresolved D. V was trimmed by 5 bases and J by 6 bases, leaving 19 bases between them. The CDR3 is 16 amino acids. In germline, CDR1 is SGHAT, CDR2 FQNNGV. The CDR3 region has the DNA TGTGCCAGCAGCGCCTCCCGGGCCAGATACCCCGGGGAGCTGTTTTTT. It is translated as CASSASRARYPGELFF.

V and J are TRBV15 and TRBJ1-3; unclear D gene. Germline CDR1 is LNHNV and CDR2 is YYDKDF (reference sequence). The V end was cut by 0 bases, the J end by 2 bases, with 2 bases between. CDR3 length: 13 amino acids. The CDR3 here is CATSRDPGNTIYF. The DNA of the CDR3 is TGTGCCACCAGCAGAGACCCTGGAAACACCATATATTTT.

The J gene is TRBJ2-1, the V gene TRBV7-6; D gene unclear. CDR1 and CDR2 from the germline V gene are SGHVS and FNYEAQ. Trimming stripped 0 bases from V and 2 bases from J, with 8 bases between. CDR3 length: 15 amino acids. The CDR3 here is CASSLAGPAYNEQFF. For the CDR3, the DNA is TGTGCCAGCAGCTTAGCGGGCCCGGCCTACAATGAGCAGTTCTTC.

This clonotype was recorded at least ten times. V is TRBV6-1 and J is TRBJ2-3; D is unclear. The CDR3 is made up of 14 amino acids. Germline V CDR1 and CDR2: MNHNS, SASEGT. Trimming pared 7 bases from V and 0 bases from J, leaving 11 bases between. CDR3 in amino acids: CASNSDHSTDTQYF. DNA of the CDR3: TGTGCCAGCAACTCGGACCATAGCACAGATACGCAGTATTTT.

This clonotype appeared a few times. J is TRBJ2-7 and V is TRBV4-1; D gene unclear. The germline V gene has CDR1 MGHRA and CDR2 YSYEKL. The CDR3 runs 14 residues. The V end was cut by 6 bases, the J end by 2 bases, with 14 bases between. The CDR3 spells CASSPIGRTYEQYF. The CDR3, as DNA: TGCGCCAGCAGTCCCATCGGCAGAACCTACGAGCAGTACTTC.

A few counts support this clonotype. The chain recombines TRBV7-9 with TRBJ1-1, with unresolved D. Deletions cut 5 bases from V and 6 bases from J, with 16 bases between. The V gene's germline CDR1 is SEHNR and CDR2 FQNEAQ (reference sequence). The CDR3 loop spans 14 amino acids. The CDR3 is CASSRVGLLAEAFF. Written as DNA, the CDR3 is TGTGCCAGCAGCAGAGTCGGGTTATTGGCTGAAGCTTTCTTT.

This CDR3 is CASSEYGGVSTDTQYF. CDR3 nucleotide sequence: TGTGCCAGCAGTGAATATGGAGGGGTTAGCACAGATACGCAGTATTTT. This chain links TRBV25-1 with TRBJ2-3; tentatively, D is TRBD2 (6 bases). The length of the CDR3 is 16 residues. CDR1 is MGHDK and CDR2 is SYGVNS in the germline V gene. V dropped 0 bases and J dropped 0 bases, with 10 bases sitting between them.

This clonotype showed up many times. CDR3 amino acids: CASSLYQLNGYTF. CDR3 in DNA: TGTGCCAGCAGCTTGTACCAGTTAAATGGCTACACCTTC. The chain is built from TRBV7-2 and TRBJ1-2; D is ambiguous. This CDR3 has 13 amino acids. Germline CDR1 reads SGHTA; CDR2 reads FQGNSA. V lost 3 bases and J lost 6, with 11 bases in between.

This clonotype was detected ten times or more. The chain is built from TRBV7-8 and TRBJ1-5; maybe TRBD1 (5 bases). This CDR3 is 15 amino acids long. Germline lookup yields CDR1 SGHVS and CDR2 FQNEAQ. Trimming cost V 3 bases and J 5 bases, with 14 bases left between them. As DNA, the CDR3 is TGTGCCAGCAGCTTGGGCAGGGCAGACTATCAGCCCCAGCATTTT. This gives the protein CASSLGRADYQPQHF.

This rearrangement joins TRBV28 to TRBJ2-7, with 8 bases fitting TRBD1. Germline values: CDR1 MDHEN, CDR2 SYDVKM. The CDR3 has 14 residues. V was clipped by 6 bases and J by 3 bases; unmatched bases: 7. CDR3 region: CASRTGTGLYEQYF. CDR3 nucleotide sequence: TGTGCCAGCAGGACCGGGACAGGACTCTACGAGCAGTACTTC.

This clonotype was seen repeatedly, ten times or more. V usage is TRBV7-2 and J usage is TRBJ2-3, with 10 bases identical to TRBD2. V lost 4 bases, J lost 0 bases, and 13 bases stayed unmatched. The CDR3 extends over 19 amino acids. The germline gives CDR1 SGHTA, CDR2 FQGNSA. The DNA of the CDR3 is TGTGCCAGCAGCTCCACCCCCCTACTACTAGCGGGAAGCACAGATACGCAGTATTTT. This gives the protein CASSSTPLLLAGSTDTQYF.

There are a few counts of this clonotype. The chain joins TRBV25-1 to TRBJ1-2; tentatively, D is TRBD1 (5 bases). Trimming took off 8 bases at V and 3 bases at J, with 10 bases between the two ends. This CDR3 contains 12 residues. CDR1 is MGHDK and CDR2 is SYGVNS in the germline V gene. In DNA form, the CDR3 reads TGTGCCAGCCAAACGGGGGACTATGGCTACACCTTC. Translation: CASQTGDYGYTF.

This clonotype was seen a few times. The rearrangement uses TRBV12-3 or TRBV12-4 and TRBJ2-2; no clear D. The CDR3 is 16 amino acids. Trimming cost V 5 bases and J 0 bases, with 13 bases left between them. CDR3 bases: TGTGCCAGCAGTCCTGCTTGGGGTACGAACACCGGGGAGCTGTTTTTT. Translating it yields CASSPAWGTNTGELFF.

This clonotype was detected a few times. V gene TRBV10-3 combines with J gene TRBJ2-3; no clear D gene. Trimming took 11 bases from V and 1 from J, leaving 7 bases between them. Germline CDR1 is ENHRY and CDR2 is SYGVKD. The CDR3 has 11 residues. The CDR3 sequence: CAAKGTDTQYF. Here the CDR3 DNA reads TGTGCCGCAAAAGGCACAGATACGCAGTATTTT.